The 20 T cell receptor beta chains below come from one sample, sequenced in a study of shared clonotypes between healthy human individuals. TCRdb's table, derived via immunoSEQ multiplex PCR, lists solely in-frame clones and lacks some. The profile shows about 360,000 clones, roughly 70% of them singletons. Source material: memory CD4+ T cells sorted from blood. Subset indicated: CD45RA-negative fraction. These receptors were collected from a man between 25 and 39 years old in good health.

The chain is built from TRBV11-2 and TRBJ1-3, with D possibly matching TRBD1 (5 bases). The CDR3 is made up of 19 amino acids. Trimming took off 0 bases at V and 1 base at J, with 19 bases between the two ends. The germline CDR1 and CDR2 sequences are SGHAT and FQNNGV. CDR3 loop: CASSLDLGSGALSGNTIYF. The CDR3 coding sequence is TGTGCCAGCAGCTTAGATCTTGGTTCCGGGGCCCTATCTGGAAACACCATATATTTT.

The chain joins TRBV23-1 to TRBJ2-3; 8 bases align to TRBD2. TRBV23-1 is sorted into the ORF group, with uncertain function. V shed 3 bases, J shed 0 bases, and the junction held 11 bases outside the gene matches. The length of the CDR3 is 18 residues. The CDR3 DNA is TGCGCCAGCAGTCAGTTCCTCAGTAGCGGGATTAGCACAGATACGCAGTATTTT. Residues: CASSQFLSSGISTDTQYF.

This chain connects TRBV4-1 to TRBJ2-7, with D perhaps being TRBD1 or TRBD2 (5 bases each). CDR1 and CDR2 (germline): MGHRA, YSYEKL. The CDR3 is 17 residues long. Trimming removed 4 bases at V and 3 bases at J, with 22 bases between. Written as DNA, the CDR3 is TGCGCCAGCAGCCGTTCCCTGACCCGGGACGGTGACTACGAGCAGTACTTC. This translates into CASSRSLTRDGDYEQYF.

CDR3 sequence reads: CASSNAGTGAHGYTF. The CDR3 DNA sequence: TGTGCCAGCAGTAACGCCGGGACAGGGGCCCATGGCTACACCTTC. The chain has TRBV14 and TRBJ1-2; 10 bases align to TRBD1. CDR1 and CDR2 (germline): SGHDN, FVKESK. The J segment lost 6 bases and the V segment lost 6 bases, leaving 10 bases of the junction unmatched. There are 15 residues in the CDR3.

J is TRBJ1-3 and V is TRBV15; D perhaps matches TRBD1 (5 bases). Germline CDR1 is LNHNV and CDR2 is YYDKDF (reference sequence). The CDR3 is 14 residues long. V gave up 7 bases and J gave up 2 bases, with 12 bases separating them. The CDR3, as DNA: TGTGCCACCAAGTCCAGGGACGCTGGAAACACCATATATTTT. Residues: CATKSRDAGNTIYF. Complete variable domain (other parts from reference TRBV15 and TRBJ1-3): DAMVIQNPRYQVTQFGKPVTLSCSQTLNHNVMYWYQQKSSQAPKLLFHYYDKDFNNEADTPDNFQSRRPNTSFCFLDIRSPGLGDTAMYLCATKSRDAGNTIYFGEGSWLTVV.

This clone was observed a few times. CDR3 loop: CASSDLELAGEQFF. In DNA form, the CDR3 reads TGTGCCAGTAGCGACCTGGAACTAGCAGGTGAGCAGTTCTTC. The V and J genes are TRBV25-1 and TRBJ2-1; tentatively, D is TRBD2 (6 bases). Germline-derived CDR1 and CDR2 are MGHDK and SYGVNS. This CDR3 region has 14 residues. Trimming pared 9 bases from V and 9 bases from J, leaving 21 bases between. Variable domain in full (rest from reference TRBV25-1 and TRBJ2-1): EADIYQTPRYLVIGTGKKITLECSQTMGHDKMYWYQQDPGMELHLIHYSYGVNSTEKGDLSSESTVSRIRTEHFPLTLESARPSHTSQYLCASSDLELAGEQFFGPGTRLTVL.

V is TRBV11-2 and J is TRBJ1-1; D is unclear. Trimming pared 4 bases from V and 1 base from J, leaving 7 bases between. CDR3 length: 13 amino acids. Germline-derived CDR1 and CDR2 are SGHAT and FQNNGV. The DNA for the CDR3 is TGTGCCAGCAGCTCGGACCCGAACACTGAAGCTTTCTTT. Translated: CASSSDPNTEAFF.

The genes are TRBV7-2 and TRBJ2-5; D call uncertain. V was shortened by 6 bases and J by 4 bases, with 15 bases between the two germline ends. Per germline, CDR1 SGHTA and CDR2 FQGNSA. This CDR3 spans 14 amino acids. The CDR3: CASSTSTVGETQYF. Written as DNA, the CDR3 is TGTGCCAGCAGTACATCGACTGTTGGAGAGACCCAGTACTTC.

The rearrangement joins TRBV29-1 to TRBJ1-3; D unclear. CDR3 size: 12 residues. V was cut by 3 bases and J by 7 bases, with 10 bases left in between. CDR1 and CDR2 from the germline V gene are SQVTM and ANQGSEA. CDR3 residues: CSVDEGSNTIYF. DNA for the CDR3: TGCAGCGTTGATGAGGGTTCGAACACCATATATTTT.

This chain joins TRBV7-2 and TRBJ1-2, with D tentatively TRBD1 (6 bases). Germline CDR1 SGHTA, CDR2 FQGNSA. This CDR3 is built from 15 residues. The germline V and J ends were trimmed by 5 bases and 5 bases, with 18 bases remaining between them. The CDR3 region is CASSTGQKTRYGYTF. The CDR3 bases are TGTGCCAGCAGCACAGGACAGAAGACGAGGTATGGCTACACCTTC.

This clone is a singleton in its sample. V and J are TRBV10-3 and TRBJ2-2; 10 nucleotides line up with TRBD2. Losses at the gene ends were 3 bases for V and 3 bases for J; bases not matched to a gene: 4. CDR3 length equals 16 residues. The germline V gene has CDR1 ENHRY and CDR2 SYGVKD. CDR3 sequence: CAISDRGTSDTGELFF. The DNA of the CDR3 is TGTGCCATCAGTGACCGAGGGACTAGCGACACCGGGGAGCTGTTTTTT.

This clone was observed a single time. V usage is TRBV9 and J usage is TRBJ2-6; D may be TRBD1 (6 bases). Looked up from germline, CDR1 is SGDLS and CDR2 is YYNGEE. The CDR3 extends over 19 amino acids. Trimming stripped 7 bases from V and 4 bases from J, with 27 bases between. The DNA for the CDR3 is TGTGCCAGCCTCCCCCGTGAGGGGACATCCCCGGCCGGGGCCAACGTCCTGACTTTC. Its protein product is CASLPREGTSPAGANVLTF.

V usage is TRBV10-3 and J usage is TRBJ1-2; 9 nucleotides line up with TRBD1. The germline V gene encodes CDR1 ENHRY and CDR2 SYGVKD. The V gene end was trimmed by 7 bases and the J gene end by 5 bases; junction bases not matched to a gene: 11. The CDR3 has 15 amino acids. CDR3: CAIINLPGQGYGYTF. CDR3 nucleotide sequence: TGTGCCATCATCAATCTACCGGGACAGGGATATGGCTACACCTTC.

The chain has TRBV14 and TRBJ2-1; 9 bases agree with TRBD2. The V and J ends lost 3 bases and 9 bases, in that order; junction bases with no gene match: 6. This CDR3 comprises 14 residues. CDR1 and CDR2 (germline): SGHDN, FVKESK. CDR3 sequence reads: CASSHVIAGAEQFF. The CDR3, as DNA: TGTGCCAGCAGCCACGTTATAGCGGGAGCTGAGCAGTTCTTC.

This clone has just a few counts. The gene calls are TRBV7-9 and TRBJ2-7; 8 nucleotides agree with TRBD1. Unmatched junction bases numbered 7, after V lost 3 bases and J lost 0 bases. The CDR3 consists of 16 residues. Per germline, CDR1 SEHNR and CDR2 FQNEAQ (reference sequence). CDR3 residues: CASSLAQGGSSYEQYF. In DNA, the CDR3 is TGTGCCAGCAGCTTGGCACAGGGGGGTAGCTCCTACGAGCAGTACTTC.

The CDR3 DNA reads as TGTGCCAGCAGTTTGGGGCTGACCAGCCAGCTGTTTTTT. Its translation is CASSLGLTSQLFF. J is TRBJ1-4 and V is TRBV28; D perhaps matches TRBD1 (5 bases). The CDR3 spans 13 residues. The V end was cut by 3 bases, the J end by 14 bases, with 16 bases between. CDR1 MDHEN and CDR2 SYDVKM come from the germline V gene.

The genes are TRBV5-6 and TRBJ2-5, with D perhaps TRBD1 (6 bases). The DNA end lines up better with TRBJ2-7; the J call may be wrong. The CDR3 has 15 residues. Germline assignment: CDR1 SGHDT and CDR2 YYEEEE. The CDR3 region is CASSVRQAVSYEQYF. Here the CDR3 DNA reads TGTGCCAGCAGCGTACGACAGGCCGTCTCCTACGAGCAGTACTTC.

The chain carries TRBV7-2 and TRBJ2-3; no clear D. Trimming removed 7 bases from V and 5 bases from J, with 13 bases in between. Germline CDR1 and CDR2: SGHTA and FQGNSA. The CDR3 extends over 13 amino acids. The CDR3: CASTGSLVDTQYF. CDR3 DNA sequence: TGTGCCAGCACTGGCAGCCTCGTAGATACGCAGTATTTT.

V and J are TRBV5-8 and TRBJ1-2, with 7 bases lining up with TRBD1. V shed 7 bases and J 8 bases; nucleotides not matched to a gene: 14. CDR3 length equals 14 residues. The germline V gene has CDR1 SGHTS and CDR2 YDEGEE. The DNA for the CDR3 is TGTGCCAGCGGGGTAACCGGGACAGCTTCCGGCTACACCTTC. Its protein product is CASGVTGTASGYTF.

V gene TRBV5-6 combines with J gene TRBJ2-7; 10 bases align to TRBD1. The CDR3 runs to 14 residues. V lost 2 bases, J lost 6 bases, and 5 bases stayed unmatched. CDR1 and CDR2 from the germline V gene are SGHDT and YYEEEE. The CDR3 reads CASSLRQGAFEQYF. CDR3 in DNA: TGTGCCAGCAGCTTACGACAGGGGGCGTTCGAGCAGTACTTC.